This T cell receptor beta chain was profiled in a study of cytomegalovirus exposure and HLA in healthy donors. The PCR was carried out with 60 Vbeta primers and 13 Jbeta primers. Produced via immunoSEQ multiplex PCR; TCRdb's table is partial and in-frame only. The sample has under 150,000 clones, 70% to 80% seen once. Study-wide results and limits: The classifier was said to identify cytomegalovirus status with high specificity and sensitivity.

Note on this clone: Antigen unknown.

This receptor was identified in a man aged 25-40 years in good health and CMV-seropositive. Sequencing was done on a sample of PBMCs.

CDR3 sequence (DNA): TGCGCCAGCAGCCAATTTCGGACAGGCCGGATCTACGAGCAGTACTTC. Its translation is CASSQFRTGRIYEQYF. The chain carries TRBV4-1 and TRBJ2-7, with 7 bases matching TRBD1. CDR1 and CDR2 (germline): MGHRA, YSYEKL. The CDR3 length is 16 residues. V dropped 2 bases and J dropped 3; count of bases not matched to a gene: 10.